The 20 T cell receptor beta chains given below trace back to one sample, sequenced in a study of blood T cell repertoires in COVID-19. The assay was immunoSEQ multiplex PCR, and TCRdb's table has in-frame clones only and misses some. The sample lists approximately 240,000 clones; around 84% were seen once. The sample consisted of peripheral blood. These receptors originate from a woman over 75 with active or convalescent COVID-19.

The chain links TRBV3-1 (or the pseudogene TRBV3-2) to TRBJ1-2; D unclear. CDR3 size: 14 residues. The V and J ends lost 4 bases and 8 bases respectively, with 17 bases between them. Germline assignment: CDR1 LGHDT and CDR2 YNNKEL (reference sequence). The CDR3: CASSLGGPRSGYTF. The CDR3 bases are TGTGCCAGCAGCCTCGGCGGCCCTCGGTCCGGCTACACCTTC.

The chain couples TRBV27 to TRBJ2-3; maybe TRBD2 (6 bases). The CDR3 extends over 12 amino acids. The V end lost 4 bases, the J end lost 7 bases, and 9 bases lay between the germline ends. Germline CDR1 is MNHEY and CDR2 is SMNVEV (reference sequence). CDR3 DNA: TGTGCCAGCAGTTCGGGAGTACATACGCAGTATTTT. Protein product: CASSSGVHTQYF.

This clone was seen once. CDR3 region: CASSLGTGISEQYF. DNA of the CDR3: TGTGCCAGCAGCTTAGGCACAGGGATTAGCGAGCAGTACTTC. This chain links TRBV7-6 with TRBJ2-7; possible D gene TRBD1, 6 bases. CDR1 SGHVS and CDR2 FNYEAQ come from the germline V gene. The CDR3 covers 14 residues. Deletions cut 1 base from V and 6 bases from J, with 13 bases between.

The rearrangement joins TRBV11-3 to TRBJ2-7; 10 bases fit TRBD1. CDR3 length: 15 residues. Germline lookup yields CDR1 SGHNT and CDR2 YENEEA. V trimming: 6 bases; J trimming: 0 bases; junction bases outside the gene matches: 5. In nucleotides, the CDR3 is TGTGCCAGCAGACACCGGGACAGGGGCTCCTACGAGCAGTACTTC. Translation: CASRHRDRGSYEQYF. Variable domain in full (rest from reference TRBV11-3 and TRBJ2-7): EAGVVQSPRYKIIEKKQPVAFWCNPISGHNTLYWYLQNLGQGPELLIRYENEEAVDDSQLPKDRFSAERLKGVDSTLKIQPAELGDSAVYLCASRHRDRGSYEQYFGPGTRLTVT.

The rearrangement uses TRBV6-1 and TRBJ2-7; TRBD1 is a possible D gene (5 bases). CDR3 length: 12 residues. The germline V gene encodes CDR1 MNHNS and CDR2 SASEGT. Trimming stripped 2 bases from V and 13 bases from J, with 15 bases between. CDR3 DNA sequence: TGTGCCAGCAGTGAAACGGTAGACAGATTATACTTC. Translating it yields CASSETVDRLYF.

The CDR3 sequence: CASSLGQLQETQYF. The CDR3 nucleotides read TGTGCCAGCAGTTTGGGACAGCTCCAAGAGACCCAGTACTTC. The rearrangement links TRBV6-2 or TRBV6-3 to TRBJ2-5; the match to TRBD1 covers 7 bases. CDR1 and CDR2 from the germline V gene are MNHEY and SVGEGT. The V gene end was trimmed by 4 bases and the J gene end by 1 base; junction bases not matched to a gene: 3. The CDR3 runs 14 residues.

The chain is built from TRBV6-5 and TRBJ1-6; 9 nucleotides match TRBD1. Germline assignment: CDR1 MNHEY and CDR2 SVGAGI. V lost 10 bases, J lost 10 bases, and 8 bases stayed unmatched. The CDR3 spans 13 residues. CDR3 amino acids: CATGGQGRSPLHF. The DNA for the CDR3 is TGTGCCACCGGCGGACAGGGGAGATCACCCCTCCACTTT.

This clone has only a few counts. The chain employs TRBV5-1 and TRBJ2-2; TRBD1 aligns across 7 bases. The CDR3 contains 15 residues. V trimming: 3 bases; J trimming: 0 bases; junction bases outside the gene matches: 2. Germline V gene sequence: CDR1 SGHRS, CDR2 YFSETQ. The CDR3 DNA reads TGCGCCAGCAGCTCCGGGACAGCGAACACCGGGGAGCTGTTTTTT. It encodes CASSSGTANTGELFF.

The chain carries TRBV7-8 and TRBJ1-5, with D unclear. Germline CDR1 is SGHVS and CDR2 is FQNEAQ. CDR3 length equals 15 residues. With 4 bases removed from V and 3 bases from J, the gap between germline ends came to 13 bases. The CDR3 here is CASSSEGQHNQPQHF. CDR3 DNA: TGTGCCAGCAGCTCGGAGGGCCAGCACAATCAGCCCCAGCATTTT.

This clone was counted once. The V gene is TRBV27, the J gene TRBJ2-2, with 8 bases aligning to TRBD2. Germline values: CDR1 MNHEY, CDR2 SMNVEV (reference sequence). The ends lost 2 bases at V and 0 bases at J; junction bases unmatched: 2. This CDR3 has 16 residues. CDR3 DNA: TGTGCCAGCAGTTTACAACTAGCGGCGAACACCGGGGAGCTGTTTTTT. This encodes CASSLQLAANTGELFF.

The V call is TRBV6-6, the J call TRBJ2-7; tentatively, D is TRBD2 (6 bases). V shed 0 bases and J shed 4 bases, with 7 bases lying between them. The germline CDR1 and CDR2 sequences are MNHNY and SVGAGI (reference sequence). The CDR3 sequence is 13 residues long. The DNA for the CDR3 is TGTGCCAGCAGTTACTCACGGGGGTACGAGCAGTACTTC. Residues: CASSYSRGYEQYF.

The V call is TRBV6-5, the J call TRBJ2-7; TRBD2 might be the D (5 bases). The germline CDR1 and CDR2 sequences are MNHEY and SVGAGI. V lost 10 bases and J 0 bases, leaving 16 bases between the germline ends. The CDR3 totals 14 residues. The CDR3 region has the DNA TGTGCCACAAGTCAGATCAGCGGCTCCTACGAGCAGTACTTC. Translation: CATSQISGSYEQYF.

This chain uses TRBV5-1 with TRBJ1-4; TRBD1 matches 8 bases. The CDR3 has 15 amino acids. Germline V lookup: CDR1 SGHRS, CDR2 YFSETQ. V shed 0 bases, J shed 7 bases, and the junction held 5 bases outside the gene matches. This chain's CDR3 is CASSLVGDRGEKLFF. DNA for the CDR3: TGCGCCAGCAGCTTGGTGGGCGACAGGGGTGAAAAACTGTTTTTT.

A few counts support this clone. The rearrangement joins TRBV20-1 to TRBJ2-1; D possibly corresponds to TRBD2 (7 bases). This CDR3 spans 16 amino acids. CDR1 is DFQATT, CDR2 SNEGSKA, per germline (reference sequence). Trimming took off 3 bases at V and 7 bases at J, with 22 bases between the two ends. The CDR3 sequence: CSASWGRGRAGNEQFF. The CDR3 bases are TGCAGTGCTAGTTGGGGAAGGGGGAGGGCCGGTAATGAGCAGTTCTTC.

The CDR3: CASRPGWRVNYGYTF. Written as DNA, the CDR3 is TGTGCCAGCAGGCCCGGTTGGAGGGTGAACTATGGCTACACCTTC. The chain employs TRBV28 and TRBJ1-2, with unresolved D. Deletions cut 6 bases from V and 2 bases from J, with 16 bases between. The germline gives CDR1 MDHEN, CDR2 SYDVKM. The CDR3 runs 15 residues.

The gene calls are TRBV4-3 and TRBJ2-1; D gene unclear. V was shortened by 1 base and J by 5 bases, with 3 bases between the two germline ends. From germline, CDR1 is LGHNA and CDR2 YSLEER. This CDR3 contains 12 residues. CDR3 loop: CASSQVNNEQFF. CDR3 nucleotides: TGCGCCAGCAGCCAAGTTAACAATGAGCAGTTCTTC.

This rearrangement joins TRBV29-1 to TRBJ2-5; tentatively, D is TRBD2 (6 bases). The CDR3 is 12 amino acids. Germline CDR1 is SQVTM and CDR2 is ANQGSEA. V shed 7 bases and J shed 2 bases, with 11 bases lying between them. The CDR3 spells CSARLVQETQYF. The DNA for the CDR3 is TGCAGCGCCCGACTAGTTCAAGAGACCCAGTACTTC.

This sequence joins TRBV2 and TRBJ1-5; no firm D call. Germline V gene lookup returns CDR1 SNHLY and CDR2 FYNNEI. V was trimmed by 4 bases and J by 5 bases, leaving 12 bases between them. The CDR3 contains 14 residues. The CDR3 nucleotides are TGTGCCAGCAGTGTGGAGGGCGGGCATCAGCCCCAGCATTTT. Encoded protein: CASSVEGGHQPQHF.

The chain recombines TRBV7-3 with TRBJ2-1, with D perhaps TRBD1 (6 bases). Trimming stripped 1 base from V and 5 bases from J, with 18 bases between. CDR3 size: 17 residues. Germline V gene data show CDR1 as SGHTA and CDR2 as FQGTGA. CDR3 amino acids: CASSLSRLTDSHNEQFF. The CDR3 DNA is TGTGCCAGCAGCTTAAGCCGACTTACGGACAGTCACAATGAGCAGTTCTTC.

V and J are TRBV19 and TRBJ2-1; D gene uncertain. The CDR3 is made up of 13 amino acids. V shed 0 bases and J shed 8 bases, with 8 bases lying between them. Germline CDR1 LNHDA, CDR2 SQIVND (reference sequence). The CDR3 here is CASSIDLRYEQFF. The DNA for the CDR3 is TGTGCCAGTAGTATAGATCTCAGGTATGAGCAGTTCTTC.